The TCR beta chain described here comes from a study of blood T cell repertoires in COVID-19 (dated by TCRdb to the early 2020s). At the level of the whole study: Samples covering the acute and convalescent phases of COVID-19 were provided by collaborators in the United States, Italy and Spain. Where available, HLA class I and class II types were obtained from metadata supplied by the sample provider rather than from assay-based typing. The sample metadata nearly always contained a de-identified subject ID, COVID-19 status, age in years and sex. A freely available public database, intended as a resource for researchers studying the immune response to SARS-CoV-2, is where the repertoires were released. The prospective study material was composed of cDNA or gDNA derived from T cells, B-cell-depleted T cells, or PBMCs. Samples came from the ongoing ImmuneRACE study (first 160 participants) plus 1,254 subjects from 6 global collaborators. The dataset comprised deeply sampled blood TCRbeta repertoires from subjects exposed to, actively infected with, or recovered from COVID-19. What the work shows at the level of the full study, not this receptor alone: How much clinical and demographic metadata was included differed by source and by participant, and the metadata was provided uncurated.

The germline V gene yields KGHDR for CDR1 and SFDVKD for CDR2. From cysteine to phenylalanine, the CDR3 is 14 amino acids long. Of all the DNA, just the CDR3 is kept, 42 bases in frame from base 1. V is shortened by 4 bases, J by 2 bases, and the region joining them spans 10 bases. Each collaborating institution followed its own protocols to collect whole blood in K2EDTA tubes. For TCRbeta analysis, collaborators shipped samples in one of three forms: frozen whole blood, isolated PBMCs, or DNA extracted from either of those sample types. As regards this clone: What this receptor recognizes is not known. Base-call qualities are not available, and no considerably larger clone is one nucleotide away.

The immunoSEQ Assay, a bias-controlled multiplex PCR, was used to amplify TCRbeta CDR3 regions from genomic DNA. For the original study's pipeline: Within the assay, amplification of reference gene primers was used to estimate how many nucleated cells each sample contained. To quantify the absolute abundance of each unique TCRbeta CDR3 rearrangement, sequence reads were collapsed and filtered. Productive Simpson clonality was computed per sample as the square root of Simpson's diversity index over productive rearrangements. The clones in this table, taken by TCRdb from immuneACCESS, are in-frame only. Not every clone is retained; where verified, under half of the shortfall comes from an unresolved V gene, and the cause of the rest is unknown. The DNA was the basis for D and trimming; V, J and clone size are from that table. This sample lists approximately 28,000 clones; over 80% were detected once. Clones ranked in the top ten supply roughly 2.8% of the sample.

This chain joins TRBV24-1 to TRBJ2-5; tentative D gene TRBD1, with 6 bases matching. The sequence derives from a human donor in a cohort sampled during active COVID-19. The sequencing input was peripheral blood. The nucleotide sequence is given as TGTGCCACCAGTGACCGGGGACAACAAGAGACCCAGTACTTC. Translated, it reads CATSDRGQQETQYF.